This T cell receptor beta chain was sequenced during a study of T cells in Graves' hyperthyroidism and ophthalmopathy. About the research overall: Initial diagnosis, before any treatment, was when peripheral blood was collected.

At least 3 on the Clinical Activity Score was recorded for ophthalmopathy patients, who also had NOSPECS grade at least 4 and duration under 3 months. Uncontrolled infection, other autoimmune disease, pregnancy or lactation barred patients from enrollment. RNA transcripts were the template for amplifying TCR beta CDR3 regions. When the TCR CDR3 underwent first-round RT-PCR, the HTBI primer set was used. TCRdb analysed the multiplex PCR reads with MiXCR anew, one entry per CDR3 protein. There are about 290,000 distinct CDR3 sequences in the sample; around 20% occur only once, and about 35% lies in the top ten. The table lists this clonotype with many counts. Its antigen is unknown. There are 13 residues in the CDR3. V was pared by 1 base and J by 6 bases, with 8 bases between. Germline assignment: CDR1 SGHRS and CDR2 YFSETQ. Findings of the study overall: Within blood appeared most thyroid clonotypes that had expanded above 0.001.

The sequenced sample was blood. This receptor was identified in a man aged 50 or older with Graves' ophthalmopathy. The gene calls are TRBV5-1 and TRBJ2-1; D gene uncertain. The CDR3 bases are TGCGCCAGCAGCTTGACAGCCTCCAATGAGCAGTTCTTC. Protein sequence: CASSLTASNEQFF.